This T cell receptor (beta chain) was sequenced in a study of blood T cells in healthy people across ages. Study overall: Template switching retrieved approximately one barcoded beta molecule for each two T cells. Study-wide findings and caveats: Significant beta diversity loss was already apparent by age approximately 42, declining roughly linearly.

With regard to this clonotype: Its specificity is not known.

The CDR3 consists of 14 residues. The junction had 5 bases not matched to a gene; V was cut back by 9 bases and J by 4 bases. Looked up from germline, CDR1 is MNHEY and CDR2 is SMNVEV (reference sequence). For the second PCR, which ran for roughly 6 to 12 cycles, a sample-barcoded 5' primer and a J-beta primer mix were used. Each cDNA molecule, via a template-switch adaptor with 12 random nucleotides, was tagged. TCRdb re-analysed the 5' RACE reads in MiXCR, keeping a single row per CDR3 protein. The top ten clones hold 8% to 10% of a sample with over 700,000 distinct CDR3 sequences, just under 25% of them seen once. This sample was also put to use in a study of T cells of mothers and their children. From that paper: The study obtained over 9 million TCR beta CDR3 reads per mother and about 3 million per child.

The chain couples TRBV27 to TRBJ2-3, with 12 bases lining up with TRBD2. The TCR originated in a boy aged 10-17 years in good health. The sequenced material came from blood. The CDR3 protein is CASRLAGESDTQYF. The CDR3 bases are TGTGCCAGTCGACTAGCGGGAGAGTCAGATACGCAGTATTTT.